These 20 T cell receptor beta chains were sequenced from one sample in a study of T cells in Graves' hyperthyroidism and ophthalmopathy. The investigators amplified TCR beta CDR3 regions from RNA transcripts. The TCR CDR3 was amplified in a first-round RT-PCR using the HTBI primer set. One entry per CDR3 protein, called by TCRdb with MiXCR from the multiplex PCR reads. The table includes about 640,000 distinct CDR3 sequences, about 14% detected once. The sequenced sample consisted of blood. The receptor source for this set is a woman in her 50s with Graves' ophthalmopathy.

This clonotype has a count of ten or more. The V gene is TRBV20-1, the J gene TRBJ2-7; 8 bases are shared with TRBD1. CDR3 length equals 14 residues. From germline, CDR1 is DFQATT and CDR2 SNEGSKA (reference sequence). Trimming removed 3 bases from V and 6 bases from J; junction bases left unmatched: 10. CDR3 loop: CSASIPGQDPEQYF. Written as DNA, the CDR3 is TGCAGTGCTAGCATACCGGGACAGGATCCCGAGCAGTACTTC.

This clonotype was counted only a few times. This sequence joins TRBV6-1 and TRBJ2-7; 12 nucleotides align to TRBD2. Germline CDR1 and CDR2: MNHNS and SASEGT. This CDR3 contains 17 residues. V trimming: 1 base; J trimming: 0 bases; junction bases outside the gene matches: 4. The CDR3 nucleotides are TGTGCCAGCAGTGAAGGACTAGCGGGAGTCCACTCCTACGAGCAGTACTTC. Protein: CASSEGLAGVHSYEQYF.

This clonotype was seen repeatedly, ten times or more. The chain is built from TRBV12-3 or TRBV12-4 and TRBJ2-7; D remains unclear. The V end lost 1 base, the J end lost 0 bases, and 7 bases lay between the germline ends. This CDR3 contains 14 residues. CDR3 coding DNA: TGTGCCAGCAGTTTAGTACCCAACTCCTACGAGCAGTACTTC. Translated: CASSLVPNSYEQYF.

This clonotype was recorded many times. V and J are TRBV6-1 and TRBJ1-1; D gene ambiguous. This CDR3 contains 14 residues. The V and J ends lost 3 bases and 3 bases respectively, with 11 bases between them. The V gene's germline CDR1 is MNHNS and CDR2 SASEGT. CDR3 loop: CASSEVGIDTEAFF. CDR3 nucleotides: TGTGCCAGCAGTGAGGTGGGAATTGACACTGAAGCTTTCTTT.

This clonotype has more than one count but fewer than ten. The genes are TRBV29-1 and TRBJ2-5, with D perhaps matching TRBD2 (6 bases). V was trimmed by 5 bases and J by 2 bases, leaving 12 bases between them. The CDR3 consists of 13 residues. Germline assignment: CDR1 SQVTM and CDR2 ANQGSEA. CDR3 DNA: TGCAGCGTTCACGGGACTCGACAAGAGACCCAGTACTTC. It yields the protein CSVHGTRQETQYF. Looking up the rest from reference TRBV29-1 and TRBJ2-5 gives the full variable domain: SAVISQKPSRDICQRGTSLTIQCQVDSQVTMMFWYRQQPGQSLTLIATANQGSEATYESGFVIDKFPISRPNLTFSTLTVSNMSPEDSSIYLCSVHGTRQETQYFGPGTRLLVL.

This clonotype was seen more than once but under ten times. The chain combines TRBV27 with TRBJ2-6; no clear D gene. CDR3 length: 16 amino acids. Germline V gene data show CDR1 as MNHEY and CDR2 as SMNVEV (reference sequence). The germline V and J ends were trimmed by 2 bases and 0 bases, with 8 bases remaining between them. CDR3 region: CASSLMVDSGANVLTF. The DNA of the CDR3 is TGTGCCAGCAGTTTAATGGTGGACTCTGGGGCCAACGTCCTGACTTTC.

The V call is TRBV3-1, the J call TRBJ2-1; 7 bases are a match to TRBD1. Trimming cost V 5 bases and J 2 bases; bases outside gene matches: 6. The germline V gene encodes CDR1 LGHDT and CDR2 YNNKEL (reference sequence). The CDR3 runs 15 residues. The CDR3 nucleotides read TGTGCCAGCAGCAAGGAACAGGGGCCCTACAATGAGCAGTTCTTC. This gives the protein CASSKEQGPYNEQFF.

This clonotype was seen repeatedly, ten times or more. CDR3 sequence: CASTQSGPGELFF. CDR3 bases: TGTGCCAGCACCCAATCGGGTCCCGGGGAGCTGTTTTTT. The chain has TRBV11-2 and TRBJ2-2; D unclear. Between the trimmed V and J ends, which lost 7 bases and 6 bases, there was a span of 12 bases. Germline CDR1 is SGHAT and CDR2 is FQNNGV. The CDR3 totals 13 residues. The entire variable domain, with the rest obtained from reference TRBV11-2 and TRBJ2-2, is as follows: EAGVAQSPRYKIIEKRQSVAFWCNPISGHATLYWYQQILGQGPKLLIQFQNNGVVDDSQLPKDRFSAERLKGVDSTLKIQPAKLEDSAVYLCASTQSGPGELFFGEGSRLTVL.

This clonotype has ten or more counts. This rearrangement joins TRBV6-1 to TRBJ1-1; D possibly corresponds to TRBD1 (6 bases). The germline gives CDR1 MNHNS, CDR2 SASEGT. CDR3 size: 13 residues. Trimming left V 6 bases short and J 0 bases short, with 8 bases between. CDR3 nucleotide sequence: TGTGCCAGCAGGGACAGCATGAACACTGAAGCTTTCTTT. It is translated as CASRDSMNTEAFF.

In this sample, this clonotype turned up a few times. V usage is TRBV6-2 or TRBV6-3 and J usage is TRBJ2-2; no firm D call. Germline V gene data show CDR1 as MNHEY and CDR2 as SVGEGT. V lost 7 bases to trimming and J lost 3 bases, with 6 bases between them. The CDR3 covers 12 residues. The CDR3 nucleotides read TGTGCCAGCATCGGGTACACCGGGGAGCTGTTTTTT. Its protein product is CASIGYTGELFF.

This clonotype was detected ten times or more. The gene calls are TRBV6-1 and TRBJ1-1, with D maybe TRBD1 (5 bases). Germline CDR1 is MNHNS and CDR2 is SASEGT. The CDR3 covers 14 residues. Trimming took 5 bases from V and 6 from J, leaving 16 bases between them. The CDR3 DNA sequence: TGTGCCAGCAGTTACGATCAGGGTATCTCTGAAGCTTTCTTT. This sequence encodes CASSYDQGISEAFF.

The chain combines TRBV12-3 or TRBV12-4 with TRBJ1-5; D remains ambiguous. The V end was cut by 4 bases, the J end by 0 bases, with 13 bases between. CDR3 length equals 16 residues. CDR3 DNA: TGTGCCAGCAGTTCCCACGAGGGAGGTAGCAATCAGCCCCAGCATTTT. It translates to CASSSHEGGSNQPQHF.

This clonotype was counted at least ten times. The chain is built from TRBV9 and TRBJ2-1; TRBD2 matches 11 bases. The CDR3 is 16 amino acids. The V gene's germline CDR1 is SGDLS and CDR2 YYNGEE. V shed 5 bases, J shed 2 bases, and the junction held 6 bases outside the gene matches. CDR3 bases: TGTGCCAGCAGTCCCAGACTAGCGGGGCCCTACAATGAGCAGTTCTTC. Its translation is CASSPRLAGPYNEQFF.

This clonotype was seen ten or more times. The CDR3 region is CASSVEVARDGELFF. The CDR3 DNA reads as TGTGCCAGCAGCGTAGAGGTAGCGAGAGACGGGGAGCTGTTTTTT. The chain combines TRBV9 with TRBJ2-2; weak D call: TRBD2 (5 bases). This CDR3 is 15 amino acids long. Trimming pared 0 bases from V and 7 bases from J, leaving 13 bases between. The germline gives CDR1 SGDLS, CDR2 YYNGEE.

This clonotype showed up just a few times. The chain combines TRBV27 with TRBJ2-1; 12 nucleotides align to TRBD2. The CDR3 consists of 15 residues. Germline assignment: CDR1 MNHEY and CDR2 SMNVEV (reference sequence). With 6 bases clipped from V and 9 bases from J, the junction kept 9 bases outside the gene matches. The CDR3 bases are TGTGCCAGCAGGCCTACTAGCGGGAGGAGGGGTGAGCAGTTCTTC. Translating it yields CASRPTSGRRGEQFF.

There are a few counts of this clonotype. V usage is TRBV7-2 and J usage is TRBJ1-5, with TRBD1 matching 11 bases. With V trimmed by 1 base and J by 5 bases, 13 bases remained unmatched. Germline loops: CDR1 SGHTA, CDR2 FQGNSA. The CDR3 is 19 amino acids. CDR3 sequence reads: CASSLDPGTGGIEDQPQHF. The CDR3 bases are TGTGCCAGCAGCTTAGACCCCGGGACAGGGGGAATAGAGGATCAGCCCCAGCATTTT. The full variable domain, with the rest looked up from reference TRBV7-2 and TRBJ1-5, is GAGVSQSPSNKVTEKGKDVELRCDPISGHTALYWYRQSLGQGLEFLIYFQGNSAPDKSGLPSDRFSAERTGGSVSTLTIQRTQQEDSAVYLCASSLDPGTGGIEDQPQHFGDGTRLSIL.

This chain uses TRBV18 with TRBJ2-1, with a tentative D call TRBD1 (5 bases). Germline V CDR1 and CDR2: KGHSH, LQKENI. The CDR3 contains 17 residues. Trimming removed 1 base at V and 6 bases at J, with 19 bases between. The CDR3: CASSPRRLGPVANEQFF. The CDR3 nucleotides are TGTGCCAGCTCACCACGACGTCTGGGGCCGGTAGCCAATGAGCAGTTCTTC.

Many counts were recorded for this clonotype. This chain links TRBV3-1 with TRBJ1-5; D is unresolved. The CDR3 totals 12 residues. Germline V CDR1 and CDR2: LGHDT, YNNKEL (reference sequence). The ends were cut back, 5 bases at V and 4 bases at J, with 6 bases in the middle. CDR3 nucleotide sequence: TGTGCCAGCAGCTACACGAATCAGCCCCAGCATTTT. Amino acids: CASSYTNQPQHF.

The V and J genes are TRBV7-2 and TRBJ2-7, with a weak D call TRBD2 (7 bases). V lost 4 bases and J 7 bases, leaving 29 bases between the germline ends. The length of the CDR3 is 18 residues. CDR1 is SGHTA, CDR2 FQGNSA, per germline. The CDR3 region has the DNA TGTGCCAGCAGCTCCCTACCGTGGGGGGGCGGGAGCTTGGGTGAGCAGTACTTC. Protein: CASSSLPWGGGSLGEQYF.

The rearrangement joins TRBV27 to TRBJ2-7; 8 nucleotides agree with TRBD2. Looked up from germline, CDR1 is MNHEY and CDR2 is SMNVEV (reference sequence). This CDR3 comprises 10 residues. The CDR3 loop is CASGTNEQYF. The CDR3 nucleotides are TGTGCTAGCGGGACAAACGAGCAGTACTTC.